These T cell receptor beta chains were read from a single sample in a study of T cell repertoires in cytomegalovirus infection. Each CDR3 protein is one row after TCRdb ran MiXCR on the reads. The repertoire has almost 550,000 distinct CDR3 sequences, approximately 15% of them found once; the top ten carry approximately 24%. Sequencing used CD8+ T cells from PBMCs. The receptors come from a human donor in good health (CMV status not recorded). Some clones in this sample may be carry-over from other donors' samples. CDR3s include the opening cysteine and the closing phenylalanine or tryptophan. D genes are given only for firm matches. Rows may omit the clone size; those that give it use once, few, many or a size class.

V	D	J	size	length	CDR3	DNA
TRBV7-6	-	TRBJ2-1	many	13	CASSGNRDNEQFF	TGTGCCAGCAGCGGGAACAGGGACAATGAGCAGTTCTTC
TRBV10-3	TRBD1	TRBJ2-7	few	11	CAINRGYEQYF	TGTGCCATCAACAGGGGCTACGAGCAGTACTTC
TRBV11-2	TRBD2	TRBJ2-2	many	17	CASSPLLAGGPGGELFF	TGTGCCAGCAGCCCGTTACTAGCGGGGGGGCCGGGCGGGGAGCTGTTTTTT
TRBV3-1	-	TRBJ1-3	-	16	CASSQERRQGGNTIYF	TGTGCCAGCAGCCAAGAACGAAGGCAGGGAGGAAACACCATATATTTT
TRBV12-3/TRBV12-4	-	TRBJ1-1	many	14	CASSPRDGFTEAFF	TGTGCCAGCAGTCCACGTGATGGGTTCACTGAAGCTTTCTTT
TRBV11-2	-	TRBJ1-6	-	15	CASSPRDIHNSPLHF	TGTGCCAGCAGCCCACGGGACATCCATAATTCACCCCTCCACTTT
TRBV2	TRBD1	TRBJ2-7	many	16	CASSALSGGRSYEQYF	TGTGCCAGCAGCGCCTTGTCAGGGGGCCGCTCCTACGAGCAGTACTTC
TRBV11-1	TRBD1	TRBJ2-1	few	16	CASSLFGDRVFNEQFF	TGTGCCAGCAGCTTATTCGGGGACAGGGTTTTCAATGAGCAGTTCTTC
TRBV19	TRBD2	TRBJ2-1	-	18	CASNPGTSGPLSYNEQFF	TGTGCCAGTAACCCCGGGACTAGCGGGCCCCTCTCCTACAATGAGCAGTTCTTC
TRBV11-1	-	TRBJ2-5	-	15	CASSLPPGLQETQYF	TGTGCCAGCAGCTTACCCCCTGGGCTCCAAGAGACCCAGTACTTC
TRBV4-1	TRBD1	TRBJ1-5	-	15	CASSQGDRANQPQHF	TGCGCCAGCAGCCAAGGGGACAGGGCAAATCAGCCCCAGCATTTT
TRBV5-1	TRBD1	TRBJ2-7	-	15	CASSSRDRGSCEQYF	TGCGCCAGCAGCTCCCGGGACAGGGGATCCTGCGAGCAGTACTTC
TRBV20-1	TRBD1	TRBJ2-7	many	14	CSAVRGQEFYEQYF	TGCAGTGCTGTCCGGGGACAGGAGTTCTACGAGCAGTACTTC
TRBV29-1	-	TRBJ1-2	many	13	CSVEVTGSYGYTF	TGCAGCGTTGAGGTCACAGGTAGCTATGGCTACACCTTC
TRBV28	TRBD2	TRBJ2-3	few	18	CASSSPWLAGDGTDTQYF	TGTGCCAGCAGTTCCCCTTGGCTAGCGGGAGATGGCACAGATACGCAGTATTTT
TRBV19	-	TRBJ1-5	many	16	CASSIQKGVPNQPQHF	TGTGCCAGTAGTATACAGAAAGGGGTCCCCAATCAGCCCCAGCATTTT
TRBV3-1	-	TRBJ1-1	-	15	CASSQDLGGNTEAFF	TGTGCCAGCAGCCAAGATCTTGGGGGGAACACTGAAGCTTTCTTT
TRBV7-9	-	TRBJ1-5	many	14	CASSSTGRVEPQHF	TGTGCCAGCAGCAGTACAGGGAGGGTTGAGCCCCAGCATTTT
TRBV27	-	TRBJ1-5	many	16	CASSPSEGDGNQPQHF	TGTGCCAGCAGTCCTTCCGAGGGGGACGGCAATCAGCCCCAGCATTTT
TRBV6-1	TRBD2	TRBJ2-7	many	17	CASSDPGTSGFSYEQYF	TGTGCCAGCAGTGATCCGGGGACTAGCGGATTCTCCTACGAGCAGTACTTC
TRBV20-1	TRBD1	TRBJ2-7	-	15	CSARGGEGASYEQYF	TGCAGTGCTAGAGGGGGTGAGGGGGCATCCTACGAGCAGTACTTC
TRBV27	-	TRBJ1-2	many	13	CASRGLWGYGYTF	TGTGCCAGCAGGGGGCTATGGGGGTATGGCTACACCTTC
TRBV28	TRBD2	TRBJ2-5	many	14	CASSGLAEGETQYF	TGTGCCAGCAGTGGACTAGCGGAAGGGGAGACCCAGTACTTC
TRBV7-4	-	TRBJ2-7	-	12	CASEEVTYEQYF	TGTGCCAGCGAGGAGGTAACCTACGAGCAGTACTTC
TRBV20-1	-	TRBJ2-3	few	19	CSATARLRATTPSTDTQYF	TGCAGTGCTACTGCGCGACTTAGGGCGACTACCCCTAGCACAGATACGCAGTATTTT
TRBV28	TRBD1	TRBJ2-5	many	15	CASSLRDRGQETQYF	TGTGCCAGCAGTTTAAGGGACAGGGGACAAGAGACCCAGTACTTC
TRBV12-3/TRBV12-4	TRBD1	TRBJ2-5	many	15	CASSPLGQQKETQYF	TGTGCCAGCAGTCCCCTGGGACAGCAAAAAGAGACCCAGTACTTC
TRBV19	TRBD1	TRBJ1-4	few	14	CASSYDRGNEKLFF	TGTGCCAGTAGCTACGACAGGGGGAATGAAAAACTGTTTTTT
TRBV4-2	-	TRBJ2-2	many	13	CASSQGHTGELFF	TGTGCCAGCAGCCAAGGACACACCGGGGAGCTGTTTTTT
TRBV6-5	-	TRBJ2-1	few	13	CASSTRGNYEQFF	TGTGCCAGCAGTACACGAGGAAATTATGAGCAGTTCTTC
TRBV12-3/TRBV12-4	TRBD2	TRBJ2-3	many	14	CASSGGGPPDTQYF	TGTGCCAGCTCGGGGGGGGGGCCCCCGGATACGCAGTATTTT
TRBV2	-	TRBJ2-7	-	14	CASSEGMNTYEQYF	TGTGCCAGCAGTGAAGGTATGAATACCTACGAGCAGTACTTC
TRBV3-1	TRBD2	TRBJ2-7	-	18	CASSQDQEASGSSYEQYF	TGTGCCAGCAGCCAAGATCAAGAGGCTAGCGGGAGTTCCTACGAGCAGTACTTC